Presented here are 14 T cell receptor beta chains from one specimen sequenced in a study of CD8 T cells in ankylosing spondylitis. TCRdb passed the 5' RACE reads through MiXCR, listing each CDR3 protein once. The data show under 250,000 distinct CDR3 sequences, roughly 32% seen once. Sequenced input: blood, either unsorted or a sorted T cell fraction (not recorded which). Receptors were obtained from a male donor with ankylosing spondylitis or in good health (not recorded which).

This clonotype was seen a few times. The rearrangement uses TRBV9 and TRBJ2-3; 7 positions match TRBD2. CDR1 is SGDLS, CDR2 YYNGEE, per germline. This CDR3 spans 14 amino acids. The junction had 4 bases not matched to a gene; V was cut back by 2 bases and J by 4 bases. DNA for the CDR3: TGTGCCAGCAGCGTGGGGGGGTGGTCAGATACGCAGTATTTT. This encodes CASSVGGWSDTQYF.

This clonotype was counted only a few times. The chain recombines TRBV29-1 with TRBJ1-6; 7 bases map to TRBD1. The CDR3 extends over 13 amino acids. After removal of 6 bases from V and 7 bases from J, the junction contained 6 bases not matched to a gene. Germline CDR1 reads SQVTM; CDR2 reads ANQGSEA. CDR3 protein: CSVGQDLNSPLHF. DNA of the CDR3: TGCAGCGTAGGACAGGACCTCAATTCACCCCTCCACTTT.

This clonotype was seen only once. At one end the junction does not follow the germline gene, possibly because of a read error. This sequence joins TRBV3-1 and TRBJ2-7; 8 positions agree with TRBD1. CDR3 length: 15 amino acids. Germline CDR1 reads LGHDT; CDR2 reads YNNKEL (reference sequence). The CDR3 DNA reads TGTGCCAGCAGCCAAGAATGGGGACAGGCCTACGGGCAGTACTTC. Encoded protein: CASSQEWGQAYGQYF.

This clonotype has only a few counts. This chain uses TRBV7-3 with TRBJ2-3; no reliable D call. Deletions cut 4 bases from V and 8 bases from J, with 10 bases between. Germline CDR1 is SGHTA and CDR2 is FQGTGA. The CDR3 consists of 12 residues. CDR3 sequence: CASSYGWGTQYF. DNA of the CDR3: TGTGCCAGCAGCTACGGATGGGGTACGCAGTATTTT.

This sequence joins TRBV27 and TRBJ2-1; the match to TRBD1 covers 9 bases. Germline V gene lookup returns CDR1 MNHEY and CDR2 SMNVEV (reference sequence). The trim removed 5 bases at V and 8 bases at J, leaving 4 bases unmatched. CDR3 size: 13 residues. CDR3 region: CASSAGQGYEQFF. The CDR3 bases are TGTGCCAGCAGTGCCGGACAGGGGTATGAGCAGTTCTTC.

The V and J genes are TRBV7-2 and TRBJ1-2; 7 nucleotides align to TRBD1. CDR3 length equals 17 residues. V shed 0 bases, J shed 4 bases, and the junction held 11 bases outside the gene matches. The germline gives CDR1 SGHTA, CDR2 FQGNSA. CDR3 bases: TGTGCCAGCAGCTTAGCGTCCGGGACAGTCGATTCCTATGGCTACACCTTC. Its translation is CASSLASGTVDSYGYTF.

This clonotype occurred many times. The chain is built from TRBV20-1 and TRBJ2-7; D ambiguous. V was shortened by 0 bases and J by 6 bases, with 6 bases between the two germline ends. The CDR3 contains 11 residues. Germline assignment: CDR1 DFQATT and CDR2 SNEGSKA (reference sequence). CDR3 sequence reads: CSARDPVEQYF. In nucleotides, the CDR3 is TGCAGTGCTAGAGATCCGGTCGAGCAGTACTTC.

This rearrangement joins TRBV20-1 to TRBJ2-7, with a weak D call TRBD1 (6 bases). Germline CDR1 reads DFQATT; CDR2 reads SNEGSKA (reference sequence). The CDR3 is 13 residues long. V was cut by 3 bases and J by 3 bases, with 12 bases left in between. The CDR3 here is CSARNTGFYEQYF. The CDR3 DNA reads TGCAGTGCTAGGAACACAGGGTTCTACGAGCAGTACTTC.

The chain couples TRBV10-3 to TRBJ2-1, with 13 positions matching TRBD2. This CDR3 has 16 amino acids. The germline CDR1 and CDR2 sequences are ENHRY and SYGVKD. V gave up 3 bases and J gave up 6 bases; unmatched junction bases: 5. Here the CDR3 reads CAISDPRTSGGNEQFF. The DNA of the CDR3 is TGTGCCATCAGTGACCCCCGGACTAGCGGGGGCAATGAGCAGTTCTTC.

This rearrangement joins TRBV4-2 to TRBJ1-5, with a tentative D call TRBD1 (6 bases). In germline, CDR1 is LGHNA, CDR2 YNFKEQ. CDR3 length equals 15 residues. Between the trimmed V and J ends, which lost 4 bases and 1 base, there was a span of 11 bases. CDR3 protein: CASSRGAESNQPQHF. CDR3 nucleotides: TGTGCCAGCAGCCGGGGGGCCGAGAGCAATCAGCCCCAGCATTTT.

The chain employs TRBV12-3 or TRBV12-4 and TRBJ2-2; 7 bases align to TRBD2. CDR3 length equals 14 residues. The V and J ends lost 4 bases and 7 bases, in that order; junction bases with no gene match: 6. For the CDR3, the DNA is TGTGCCAGCAGTTCAACATGGGGGGGCGGGGAGCTGTTTTTT. Translating it yields CASSSTWGGGELFF.

This clonotype turned up a few times. The gene calls are TRBV12-3 or TRBV12-4 and TRBJ2-7; 10 bases agree with TRBD2. Trimming cost V 8 bases and J 0 bases; bases outside gene matches: 4. The CDR3 loop spans 14 amino acids. CDR3 sequence: CASGSGGSSYEQYF. CDR3 in DNA: TGTGCCAGCGGTAGCGGGGGGAGCTCCTACGAGCAGTACTTC.

This chain links TRBV12-3 or TRBV12-4 with TRBJ1-4; TRBD1 might be the D (6 bases). This CDR3 is 14 amino acids long. Deletions cut 4 bases from V and 4 bases from J, with 10 bases between. CDR3 protein: CASSWGQSNEKLFF. The CDR3 nucleotides are TGTGCCAGCAGTTGGGGGCAGAGTAATGAAAAACTGTTTTTT.

The chain couples TRBV12-3 or TRBV12-4 to TRBJ2-2, with TRBD1 identical over 9 bases. Unmatched junction bases numbered 2, after V lost 4 bases and J lost 5 bases. The CDR3 covers 14 residues. The CDR3 DNA reads as TGTGCCAGCAGTTCCGACAGGGGGACCGGGGAGCTGTTTTTT. Protein product: CASSSDRGTGELFF.